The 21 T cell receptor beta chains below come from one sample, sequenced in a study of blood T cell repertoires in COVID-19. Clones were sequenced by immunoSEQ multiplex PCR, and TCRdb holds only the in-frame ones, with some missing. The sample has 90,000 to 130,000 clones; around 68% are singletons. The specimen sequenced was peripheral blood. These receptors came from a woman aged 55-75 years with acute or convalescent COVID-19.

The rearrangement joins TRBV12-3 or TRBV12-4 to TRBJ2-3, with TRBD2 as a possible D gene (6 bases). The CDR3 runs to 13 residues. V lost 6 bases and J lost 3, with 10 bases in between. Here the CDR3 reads CASRGGGTDTQYF. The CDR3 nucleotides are TGTGCCAGCAGGGGGGGAGGTACAGATACGCAGTATTTT.

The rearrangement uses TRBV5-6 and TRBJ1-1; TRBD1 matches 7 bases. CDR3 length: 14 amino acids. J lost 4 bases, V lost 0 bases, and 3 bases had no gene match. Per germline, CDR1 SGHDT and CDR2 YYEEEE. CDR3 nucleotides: TGTGCCAGCAGCTTGGACAGGGGACTCACTGAAGCTTTCTTT. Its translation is CASSLDRGLTEAFF.

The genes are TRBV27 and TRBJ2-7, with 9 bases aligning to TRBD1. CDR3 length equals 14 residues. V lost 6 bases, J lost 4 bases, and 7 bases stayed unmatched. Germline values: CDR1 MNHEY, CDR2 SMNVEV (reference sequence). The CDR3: CASSRRTGVYEQYF. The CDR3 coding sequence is TGTGCCAGCAGCCGTAGGACAGGGGTGTACGAGCAGTACTTC.

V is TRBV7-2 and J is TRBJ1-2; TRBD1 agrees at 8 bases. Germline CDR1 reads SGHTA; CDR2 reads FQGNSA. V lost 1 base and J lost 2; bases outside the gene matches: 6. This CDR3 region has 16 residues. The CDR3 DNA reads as TGTGCCAGCAGCTTAGTGCCAGGGGGCCAGAACTATGGCTACACCTTC. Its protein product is CASSLVPGGQNYGYTF.

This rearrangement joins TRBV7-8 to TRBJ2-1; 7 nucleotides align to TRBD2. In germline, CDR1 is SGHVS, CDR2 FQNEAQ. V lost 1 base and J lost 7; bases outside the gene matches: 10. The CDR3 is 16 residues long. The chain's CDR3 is CASSLVTGGIPNEQFF. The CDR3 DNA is TGTGCCAGCAGCTTAGTGACGGGGGGAATTCCGAATGAGCAGTTCTTC.

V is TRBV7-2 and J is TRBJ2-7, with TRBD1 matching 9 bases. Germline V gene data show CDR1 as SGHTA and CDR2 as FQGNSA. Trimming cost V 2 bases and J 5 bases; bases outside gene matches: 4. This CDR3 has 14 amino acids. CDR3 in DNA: TGTGCCAGCAGCTTAAAAGGACAGGGGAACGAGCAGTACTTC. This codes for CASSLKGQGNEQYF. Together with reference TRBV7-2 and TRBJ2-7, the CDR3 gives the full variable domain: GAGVSQSPSNKVTEKGKDVELRCDPISGHTALYWYRQSLGQGLEFLIYFQGNSAPDKSGLPSDRFSAERTGGSVSTLTIQRTQQEDSAVYLCASSLKGQGNEQYFGPGTRLTVT.

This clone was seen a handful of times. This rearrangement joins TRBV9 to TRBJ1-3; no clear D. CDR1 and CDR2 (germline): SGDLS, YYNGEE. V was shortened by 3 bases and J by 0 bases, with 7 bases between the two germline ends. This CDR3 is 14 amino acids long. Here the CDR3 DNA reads TGTGCCAGCAGCGCCGAAGCCTCTGGAAACACCATATATTTT. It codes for CASSAEASGNTIYF.

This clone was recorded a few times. The CDR3 sequence: CASSTRTGGSTEAFF. The CDR3, as DNA: TGCGCCAGCAGCACTCGGACAGGCGGCTCAACTGAAGCTTTCTTT. This chain connects TRBV4-1 to TRBJ1-1; 7 bases line up with TRBD1. After removal of 5 bases from V and 5 bases from J, the junction contained 11 bases not matched to a gene. The CDR3 runs to 15 residues. Per germline, CDR1 MGHRA and CDR2 YSYEKL.

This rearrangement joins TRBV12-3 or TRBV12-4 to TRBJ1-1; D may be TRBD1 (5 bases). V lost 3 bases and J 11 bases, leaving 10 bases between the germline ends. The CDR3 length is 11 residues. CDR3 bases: TGTGCCAGCAGTTTTGGGACTATCGCTTTCTTT. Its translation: CASSFGTIAFF.

The CDR3 DNA is TGTGCCAGCAGCTTGGATCCAGCGGGGGGGTCCTACGAGCAGTACTTC. Translated, it gives CASSLDPAGGSYEQYF. The chain combines TRBV5-8 with TRBJ2-7; 10 bases line up with TRBD2. The CDR3 extends over 16 amino acids. Germline loops: CDR1 SGHTS, CDR2 YDEGEE. V gave up 0 bases and J gave up 1 base; unmatched junction bases: 4.

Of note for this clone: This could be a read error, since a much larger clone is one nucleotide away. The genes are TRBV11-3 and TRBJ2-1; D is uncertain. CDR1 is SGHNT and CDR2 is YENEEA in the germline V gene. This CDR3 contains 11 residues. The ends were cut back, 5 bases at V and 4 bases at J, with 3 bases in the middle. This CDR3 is CASSQYNEQFF. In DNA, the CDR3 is TGTGCCAGCAGCCAGTACAATGAGCAGTTCTTC.

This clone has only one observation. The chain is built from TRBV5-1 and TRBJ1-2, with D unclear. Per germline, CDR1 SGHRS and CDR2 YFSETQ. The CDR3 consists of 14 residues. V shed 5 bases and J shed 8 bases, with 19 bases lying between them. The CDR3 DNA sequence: TGCGCCAGCAGACGGGTGGGAGGAGTACGGGGCTACACCTTC. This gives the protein CASRRVGGVRGYTF. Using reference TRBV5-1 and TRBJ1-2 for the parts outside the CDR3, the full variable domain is KAGVTQTPRYLIKTRGQQVTLSCSPISGHRSVSWYQQTPGQGLQFLFEYFSETQRNKGNFPGRFSGRQFSNSRSEMNVSTLELGDSALYLCASRRVGGVRGYTFGSGTRLTVV.

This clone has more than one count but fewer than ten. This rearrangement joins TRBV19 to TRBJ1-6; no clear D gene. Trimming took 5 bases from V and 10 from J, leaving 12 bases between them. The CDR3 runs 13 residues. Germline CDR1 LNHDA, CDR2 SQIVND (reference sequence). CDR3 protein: CASSDADYSPLHF. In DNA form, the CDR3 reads TGTGCCAGTAGTGATGCGGATTACTCACCCCTCCACTTT.

The CDR3 loop is CASSAYAGQGQPLHF. In DNA form, the CDR3 reads TGTGCCAGCAGTGCGTACGCGGGACAGGGGCAACCCCTCCACTTT. The chain joins TRBV25-1 to TRBJ1-6; 10 bases match TRBD1. J gave up 12 bases and V 4 bases, and 9 bases lay outside the gene matches. Germline values: CDR1 MGHDK, CDR2 SYGVNS. The CDR3 has 15 residues.

CDR3 in amino acids: CASIQVGGIVSYTF. In nucleotides, the CDR3 is TGTGCCAGCATCCAAGTTGGGGGGATTGTGAGCTACACCTTC. J is TRBJ1-2 and V is TRBV6-5; TRBD1 might be the D (5 bases). V was trimmed by 7 bases and J by 9 bases, leaving 21 bases between them. CDR1 is MNHEY, CDR2 SVGAGI, per germline. The CDR3 has 14 residues.

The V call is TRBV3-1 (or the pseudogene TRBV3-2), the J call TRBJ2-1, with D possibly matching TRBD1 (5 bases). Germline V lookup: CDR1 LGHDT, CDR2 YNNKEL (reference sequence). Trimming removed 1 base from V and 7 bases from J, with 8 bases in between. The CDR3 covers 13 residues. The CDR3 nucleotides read TGTGCCAGCAGCCAAGTTAGGGGAAATGAGCAGTTCTTC. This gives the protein CASSQVRGNEQFF.

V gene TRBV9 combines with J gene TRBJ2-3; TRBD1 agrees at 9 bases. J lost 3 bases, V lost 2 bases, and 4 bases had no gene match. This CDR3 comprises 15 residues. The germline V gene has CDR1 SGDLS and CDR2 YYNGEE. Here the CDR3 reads CASSVGTGRTDTQYF. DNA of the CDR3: TGTGCCAGCAGCGTGGGGACAGGGCGGACAGATACGCAGTATTTT.

The CDR3 loop reads CASSSSPGLAVNTGELFF. CDR3 DNA: TGTGCCAGCAGCTCCTCGCCGGGACTAGCGGTCAACACCGGGGAGCTGTTTTTT. This sequence joins TRBV7-9 and TRBJ2-2; 11 nucleotides agree with TRBD2. Germline V gives CDR1 SEHNR, CDR2 FQNEAQ (reference sequence). After removal of 4 bases from V and 2 bases from J, the junction contained 9 bases not matched to a gene. The CDR3 extends over 18 amino acids. Full variable domain (rest looked up from reference TRBV7-9 and TRBJ2-2): DTGVSQNPRHKITKRGQNVTFRCDPISEHNRLYWYRQTLGQGPEFLTYFQNEAQLEKSRLLSDRFSAERPKGSFSTLEIQRTEQGDSAMYLCASSSSPGLAVNTGELFFGEGSRLTVL.

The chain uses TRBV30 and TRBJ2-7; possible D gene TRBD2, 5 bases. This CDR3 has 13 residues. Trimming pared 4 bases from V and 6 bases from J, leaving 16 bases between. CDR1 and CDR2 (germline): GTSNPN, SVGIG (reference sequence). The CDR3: CAWTIPGTLEQYF. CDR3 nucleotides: TGTGCCTGGACAATCCCGGGAACACTCGAGCAGTACTTC.

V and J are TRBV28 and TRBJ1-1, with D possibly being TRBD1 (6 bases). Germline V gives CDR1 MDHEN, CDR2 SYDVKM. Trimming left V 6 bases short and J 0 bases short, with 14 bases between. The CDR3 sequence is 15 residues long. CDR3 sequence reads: CASSSTGHMNTEAFF. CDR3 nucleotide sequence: TGTGCCAGCAGCTCCACGGGACACATGAACACTGAAGCTTTCTTT.

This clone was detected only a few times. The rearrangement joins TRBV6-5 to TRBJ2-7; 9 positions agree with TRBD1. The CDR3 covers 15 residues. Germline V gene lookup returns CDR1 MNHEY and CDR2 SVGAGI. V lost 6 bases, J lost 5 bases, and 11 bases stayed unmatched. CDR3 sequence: CASSKGGTGYDEQYF. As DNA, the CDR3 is TGTGCCAGCAGCAAAGGGGGGACAGGGTACGACGAGCAGTACTTC.